The 25 T cell receptor beta chains in this list originate from one sample, sequenced in a study of shared clonotypes between healthy human individuals (dated by TCRdb to the early 2020s). The protocol used for the library was the immunoSEQ multiplex PCR assay. The immuneACCESS repertoire file appears here via TCRdb, limited to in-frame rearrangements. These files lack a portion of the clones; in checked studies, under half of the deficit traces to unresolved V genes, and the cause of the others is not known. In all, the sample holds approximately 740,000 clones, and approximately 74% of those were seen once. Jointly, the top ten make up over 1.5% of the sample. Sequenced material: memory CD4+ T cells sorted from blood. The cell subset or site label, read with the paper, signifies: CD45RA-negative fraction. The receptors come from a woman aged 25-40 years in good health.

A single count supports this clone. This chain links TRBV25-1 with TRBJ2-6; possibly TRBD1 for D (7 bases). Trimming took off 8 bases at V and 0 bases at J, with 17 bases between the two ends. The CDR3 loop spans 17 amino acids. Germline CDR1 MGHDK, CDR2 SYGVNS. CDR3 bases: TGTGCCAGCGGCCGTCAGGGGGGAAGCTCTGGGGCCAACGTCCTGACTTTC. This gives the protein CASGRQGGSSGANVLTF.

About this clone: Different DNA sequences within this sample yield the same CDR3. The chain joins TRBV20-1 to TRBJ2-7, with TRBD1 matching 11 bases. Germline V gene data show CDR1 as DFQATT and CDR2 as SNEGSKA (reference sequence). Trimming removed 7 bases from V and 7 bases from J; junction bases left unmatched: 3. CDR3 length: 11 amino acids. The CDR3 reads CSVGTGGEQYF. The CDR3 nucleotides read TGCAGTGTCGGGACAGGGGGAGAGCAGTACTTC.

The rearrangement links TRBV5-1 to TRBJ2-7; 13 nucleotides agree with TRBD2. The V segment lost 2 bases and the J segment 7 bases; nucleotides outside the gene matches: 3. This CDR3 is built from 14 residues. Germline lookup yields CDR1 SGHRS and CDR2 YFSETQ. The CDR3 DNA reads TGCGCCAGCAGCTTCGGGACTAGCGGGATGGAGCAGTACTTC. Translating it yields CASSFGTSGMEQYF. Full variable domain (outside the CDR3, taken from reference TRBV5-1 and TRBJ2-7): KAGVTQTPRYLIKTRGQQVTLSCSPISGHRSVSWYQQTPGQGLQFLFEYFSETQRNKGNFPGRFSGRQFSNSRSEMNVSTLELGDSALYLCASSFGTSGMEQYFGPGTRLTVT.

The chain links TRBV25-1 to TRBJ2-3, with D perhaps matching TRBD1 or TRBD2 (5 bases each). V shed 3 bases and J shed 5 bases, with 15 bases lying between them. CDR3 length equals 15 residues. Germline V gives CDR1 MGHDK, CDR2 SYGVNS. The CDR3 nucleotides read TGTGCCAGCAGTGACCCAGAGGGGACGGGAGATACGCAGTATTTT. Its translation: CASSDPEGTGDTQYF.

The genes are TRBV6-1 and TRBJ1-4; D is possibly TRBD1 (5 bases). Trimming shortened V by 2 bases and J by 0 bases, and 10 bases separated the two germline ends. The CDR3 loop spans 16 amino acids. Germline V gives CDR1 MNHNS, CDR2 SASEGT. CDR3 sequence reads: CASSEYGGATNEKLFF. CDR3 in DNA: TGTGCCAGCAGTGAATACGGGGGAGCAACTAATGAAAAACTGTTTTTT.

The chain recombines TRBV7-9 with TRBJ2-7; D not resolved. Trimming took 1 base from V and 7 from J, leaving 20 bases between them. The CDR3 contains 16 residues. Germline V gives CDR1 SEHNR, CDR2 FQNEAQ (reference sequence). The DNA for the CDR3 is TGTGCCAGCAGCTTAGGGCGCACAGCAACACCTTTGGAGCAGTACTTC. Translated: CASSLGRTATPLEQYF. The variable domain in full, with the rest retrieved from reference TRBV7-9 and TRBJ2-7, is DTGVSQNPRHKITKRGQNVTFRCDPISEHNRLYWYRQTLGQGPEFLTYFQNEAQLEKSRLLSDRFSAERPKGSFSTLEIQRTEQGDSAMYLCASSLGRTATPLEQYFGPGTRLTVT.

The rearrangement uses TRBV11-2 and TRBJ2-7; 11 nucleotides match TRBD2. The CDR3 is 16 residues long. Looked up from germline, CDR1 is SGHAT and CDR2 is FQNNGV. V lost 4 bases to trimming and J lost 4 bases; unmatched junction nucleotides: 9. The CDR3 spells CASSSHSGRAGYEQYF. CDR3 nucleotides: TGTGCCAGCAGCTCCCATAGCGGGAGGGCCGGGTACGAGCAGTACTTC. Filled out from reference TRBV11-2 and TRBJ2-7, the complete variable domain reads EAGVAQSPRYKIIEKRQSVAFWCNPISGHATLYWYQQILGQGPKLLIQFQNNGVVDDSQLPKDRFSAERLKGVDSTLKIQPAKLEDSAVYLCASSSHSGRAGYEQYFGPGTRLTVT.

The chain carries TRBV6-6 and TRBJ1-5; weak D call: TRBD1 (5 bases). Trimming pared 6 bases from V and 4 bases from J, leaving 13 bases between. The length of the CDR3 is 14 residues. The germline V gene encodes CDR1 MNHNY and CDR2 SVGAGI (reference sequence). CDR3 region: CASRRGAGNQPQHF. DNA for the CDR3: TGTGCCAGCAGGAGGGGAGCGGGAAATCAGCCCCAGCATTTT.

The chain is built from TRBV10-2 and TRBJ1-2; the match to TRBD1 covers 8 bases. The CDR3 has 14 amino acids. Trimming took 0 bases from V and 7 from J; bases not matched to a gene: 4. CDR1 is WSHSY and CDR2 is SAAADI in the germline V gene. CDR3 loop: CASSESRQGAGYTF. In nucleotides, the CDR3 is TGCGCCAGCAGTGAGTCGCGGCAGGGGGCTGGCTACACCTTC.

This chain connects TRBV4-2 to TRBJ1-5, with D uncertain. The V and J ends lost 0 bases and 5 bases respectively, with 11 bases between them. This CDR3 has 15 amino acids. CDR1 LGHNA and CDR2 YNFKEQ come from the germline V gene. CDR3 loop: CASSQEGTGDQPQHF. CDR3 DNA: TGTGCCAGCAGCCAAGAAGGAACCGGGGATCAGCCCCAGCATTTT.

The V and J genes are TRBV19 and TRBJ2-2; D not certain. The CDR3 extends over 13 amino acids. Germline CDR1 LNHDA, CDR2 SQIVND (reference sequence). The V end was cut by 1 base, the J end by 7 bases, with 7 bases between. The CDR3 coding sequence is TGTGCCAGTAGTATAGTGACCGGCGGGGAGCTGTTTTTT. It translates to CASSIVTGGELFF.

The chain recombines TRBV5-4 with TRBJ2-3, with 9 bases fitting TRBD1. Unmatched junction bases numbered 6, after V lost 1 base and J lost 0 bases. Looked up from germline, CDR1 is SGHNT and CDR2 is YYREEE (reference sequence). The CDR3 runs 17 residues. This CDR3 is CASSLTGQGYSTDTQYF. CDR3 coding DNA: TGTGCCAGCAGCTTGACGGGACAGGGTTATAGCACAGATACGCAGTATTTT.

On this clone itself: Since a much larger clone is just one base distant, this may be a read error. The V call is TRBV6-6, the J call TRBJ1-1; no definite D call. The ends were cut back, 0 bases at V and 1 base at J, with 3 bases in the middle. Per germline, CDR1 MNHNY and CDR2 SVGAGI (reference sequence). This CDR3 comprises 13 residues. In DNA form, the CDR3 reads TGTGCCAGCAGTTACTCGGAGAACACTGAAGCTTTCTTT. It codes for CASSYSENTEAFF.

This chain connects TRBV9 to TRBJ1-3, with D possibly being TRBD1 (5 bases). There are 15 residues in the CDR3. Per the germline V gene, CDR1 is SGDLS and CDR2 is YYNGEE. V was pared by 8 bases and J by 2 bases, with 17 bases between. CDR3 amino acids: CASTGDAMAGNTIYF. CDR3 DNA: TGTGCCAGTACGGGGGATGCCATGGCTGGAAACACCATATATTTT.

This CDR3 is CASSLDTLGEQYF. The CDR3 region has the DNA TGTGCCAGCAGCTTGGACACCCTGGGCGAGCAGTACTTC. The rearrangement joins TRBV5-4 to TRBJ2-7; the D is unclear. Germline V lookup: CDR1 SGHNT, CDR2 YYREEE (reference sequence). The CDR3 covers 13 residues. Trimming removed 0 bases from V and 6 bases from J, with 10 bases in between.

This sequence joins TRBV5-4 and TRBJ2-5; 11 positions match TRBD2. Unmatched junction bases numbered 9, after V lost 7 bases and J lost 7 bases. This CDR3 contains 14 residues. The germline gives CDR1 SGHNT, CDR2 YYREEE (reference sequence). DNA for the CDR3: TGTGCCAGCTCCACTAGCGGGAGCGAGGCGACCCAGTACTTC. Its translation: CASSTSGSEATQYF.

This clone was detected once. CDR3 sequence reads: CASSPGQGPNDEQYF. CDR3 sequence (DNA): TGTGCCAGCAGCCCGGGACAGGGCCCCAACGACGAGCAGTACTTC. The V and J genes are TRBV4-2 and TRBJ2-7; 9 bases are a match to TRBD1. V gave up 4 bases and J gave up 5 bases; unmatched junction bases: 9. Looked up from germline, CDR1 is LGHNA and CDR2 is YNFKEQ. The CDR3 spans 15 residues.

This clone showed up just a few times. V is TRBV18 and J is TRBJ1-2; perhaps TRBD1 as D (6 bases). V was trimmed by 2 bases and J by 5 bases, leaving 18 bases between them. Germline assignment: CDR1 KGHSH and CDR2 LQKENI. This CDR3 is 16 amino acids long. DNA of the CDR3: TGTGCCAGCTCACCAAGGACAGATACCAACTTGTATGGCTACACCTTC. Protein sequence: CASSPRTDTNLYGYTF.

This chain uses TRBV28 with TRBJ2-7; 9 bases align to TRBD2. Germline loops: CDR1 MDHEN, CDR2 SYDVKM. The CDR3 consists of 14 residues. The trim removed 2 bases at V and 5 bases at J, leaving 4 bases unmatched. The CDR3 bases are TGTGCCAGCAGTTTACTCTCTAGCGGGAACGAGCAGTACTTC. Its translation: CASSLLSSGNEQYF.

In nucleotides, the CDR3 is TGCGCCAGCAAGGGACAGGGGGCGAAAGAGACCCAGTACTTC. It translates to CASKGQGAKETQYF. The chain links TRBV5-1 to TRBJ2-5; 12 bases map to TRBD1. Germline values: CDR1 SGHRS, CDR2 YFSETQ. V lost 6 bases, J lost 3 bases, and 3 bases stayed unmatched. The CDR3 consists of 14 residues.

The rearrangement joins TRBV29-1 to TRBJ1-1; D remains ambiguous. This CDR3 has 12 amino acids. Per the germline V gene, CDR1 is SQVTM and CDR2 is ANQGSEA. Trimming stripped 4 bases from V and 4 bases from J, with 10 bases between. In DNA, the CDR3 is TGCAGCGTTGGTTCTGGGAGCACTGAAGCTTTCTTT. Protein sequence: CSVGSGSTEAFF.

V and J are TRBV7-3 and TRBJ2-3, with 11 nucleotides matching TRBD2. With 4 bases clipped from V and 2 bases from J, the junction kept 5 bases outside the gene matches. Germline CDR1 reads SGHTA; CDR2 reads FQGTGA. The CDR3 has 16 residues. The DNA of the CDR3 is TGTGCCAGCAGCTCCGGACTAGCGGGCCACACAGATACGCAGTATTTT. Its translation is CASSSGLAGHTDTQYF.

This clone was detected a few times. The chain is built from TRBV5-5 and TRBJ2-7; 10 nucleotides line up with TRBD1. The CDR3 loop spans 16 amino acids. V shed 4 bases and J 1 base; nucleotides not matched to a gene: 8. The V gene's germline CDR1 is SGHKS and CDR2 YYEKEE (reference sequence). The CDR3 region is CASSDFGQGGSYEQYF. Here the CDR3 DNA reads TGTGCCAGCAGCGATTTCGGACAGGGGGGATCCTACGAGCAGTACTTC.

The chain is built from TRBV5-1 and TRBJ1-4; D gene uncertain. The germline V gene encodes CDR1 SGHRS and CDR2 YFSETQ. The CDR3 extends over 14 amino acids. V shed 2 bases and J shed 4 bases, with 9 bases lying between them. The CDR3 sequence: CASSFGVFNEKLFF. The CDR3 bases are TGCGCCAGCAGCTTCGGTGTCTTTAATGAAAAACTGTTTTTT.

Notes on this clone: Other DNA sequences of this sample code for an identical CDR3. This chain connects TRBV28 to TRBJ1-3, with unresolved D. The CDR3 has 14 residues. Germline loops: CDR1 MDHEN, CDR2 SYDVKM. V was shortened by 5 bases and J by 0 bases, with 8 bases between the two germline ends. The DNA of the CDR3 is TGTGCCAGCAGTGACCGAAACTCTGGAAACACCATATATTTT. This encodes CASSDRNSGNTIYF.